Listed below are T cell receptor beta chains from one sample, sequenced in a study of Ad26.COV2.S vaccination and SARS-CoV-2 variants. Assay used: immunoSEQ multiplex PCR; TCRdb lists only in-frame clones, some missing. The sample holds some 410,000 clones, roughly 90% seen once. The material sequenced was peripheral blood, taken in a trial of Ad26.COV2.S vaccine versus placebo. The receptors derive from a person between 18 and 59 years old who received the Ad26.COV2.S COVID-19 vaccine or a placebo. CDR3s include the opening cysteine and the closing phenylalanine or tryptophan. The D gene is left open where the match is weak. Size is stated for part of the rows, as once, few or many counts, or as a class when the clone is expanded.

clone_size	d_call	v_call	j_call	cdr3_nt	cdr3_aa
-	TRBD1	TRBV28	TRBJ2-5	TGTGCCAGCAGCGGACAGGGGGAGACCCAGTACTTC	CASSGQGETQYF
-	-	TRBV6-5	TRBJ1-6	TGTGCCAGCAGTTACTCGCACAATTCACCCCTCCACTTT	CASSYSHNSPLHF
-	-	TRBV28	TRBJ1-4	TGTGCCAGCAGTTTCAGGTACCGGGGTGAAAAACTGTTTTTT	CASSFRYRGEKLFF
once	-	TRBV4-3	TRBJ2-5	TGCGCCAGCAGCCAAGGACAGGCCGATTGGGAGACCCAGTACTTC	CASSQGQADWETQYF
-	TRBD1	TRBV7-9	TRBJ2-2	TGTGCCAGCAGCTTAGGGACAGGGGACACCGGGGAGCTGTTTTTT	CASSLGTGDTGELFF
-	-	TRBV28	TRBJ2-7	TGTGCCAGCAGTTCTCGACCCTCCGCTTGGGACTTC	CASSSRPSAWDF
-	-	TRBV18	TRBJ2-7	TGTGCCAGCTCACCGACGACTAACTACGAGCAGTACTTC	CASSPTTNYEQYF
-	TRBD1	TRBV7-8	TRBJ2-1	TGTGCCAGCAGCTTAACGAGACAGGGGTTCGATGAGCAGTTCTTC	CASSLTRQGFDEQFF
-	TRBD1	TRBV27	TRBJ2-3	TGTGCCAGCAGTCTACAGGGGGCGGGAACAGATACGCAGTATTTT	CASSLQGAGTDTQYF
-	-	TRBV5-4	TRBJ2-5	TGTGCCAGCAGCTTTGGGGGGGGGCAGGAGACCCAGTACTTC	CASSFGGGQETQYF
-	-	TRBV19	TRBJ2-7	TGTGCCAGTAGTCAGCCCACTCTAGGCTCCTACGAGCAGTACTTC	CASSQPTLGSYEQYF